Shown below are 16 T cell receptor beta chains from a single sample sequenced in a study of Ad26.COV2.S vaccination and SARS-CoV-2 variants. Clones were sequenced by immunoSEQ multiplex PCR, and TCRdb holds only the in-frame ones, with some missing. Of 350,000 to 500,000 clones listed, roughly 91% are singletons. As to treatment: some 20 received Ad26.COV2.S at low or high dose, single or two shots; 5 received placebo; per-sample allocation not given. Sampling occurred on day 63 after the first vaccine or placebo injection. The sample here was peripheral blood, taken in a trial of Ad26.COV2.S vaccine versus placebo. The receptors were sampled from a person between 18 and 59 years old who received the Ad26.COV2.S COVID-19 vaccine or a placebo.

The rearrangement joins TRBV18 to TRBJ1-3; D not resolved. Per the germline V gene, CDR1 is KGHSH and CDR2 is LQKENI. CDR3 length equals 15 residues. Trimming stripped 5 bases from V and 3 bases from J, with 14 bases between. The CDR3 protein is CASSEYPQVGNTIYF. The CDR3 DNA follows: TGTGCCAGCTCAGAGTATCCACAAGTTGGAAACACCATATATTTT.

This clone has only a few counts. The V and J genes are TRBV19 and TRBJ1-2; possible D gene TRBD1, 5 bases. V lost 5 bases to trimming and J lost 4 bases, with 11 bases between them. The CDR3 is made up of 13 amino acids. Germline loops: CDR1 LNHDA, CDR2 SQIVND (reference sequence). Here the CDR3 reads CASSWSTVYGYTF. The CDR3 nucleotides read TGTGCCAGTAGTTGGTCGACAGTCTATGGCTACACCTTC.

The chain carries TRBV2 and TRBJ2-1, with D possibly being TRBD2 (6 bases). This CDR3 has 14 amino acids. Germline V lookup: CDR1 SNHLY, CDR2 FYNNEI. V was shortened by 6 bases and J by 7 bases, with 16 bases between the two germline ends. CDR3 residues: CASSLEGVSNEQFF. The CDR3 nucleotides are TGTGCCAGCAGCCTGGAGGGAGTAAGTAATGAGCAGTTCTTC.

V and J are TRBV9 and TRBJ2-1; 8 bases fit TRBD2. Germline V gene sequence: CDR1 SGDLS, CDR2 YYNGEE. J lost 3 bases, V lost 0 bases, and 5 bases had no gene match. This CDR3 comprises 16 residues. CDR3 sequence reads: CASSVVSSGDYNEQFF. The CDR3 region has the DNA TGTGCCAGCAGCGTAGTGAGTAGCGGGGACTACAATGAGCAGTTCTTC.

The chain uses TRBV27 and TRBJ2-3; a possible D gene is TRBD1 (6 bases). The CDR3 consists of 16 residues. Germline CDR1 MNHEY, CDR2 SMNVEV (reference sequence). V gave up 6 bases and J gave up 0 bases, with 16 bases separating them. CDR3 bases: TGTGCCAGCAGCCAGACAGGAACACGTAGCACAGATACGCAGTATTTT. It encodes CASSQTGTRSTDTQYF.

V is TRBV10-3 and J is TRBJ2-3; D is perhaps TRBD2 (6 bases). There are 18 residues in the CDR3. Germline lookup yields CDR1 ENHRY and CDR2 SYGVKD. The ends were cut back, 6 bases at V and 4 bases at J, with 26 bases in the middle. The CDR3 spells CAISGTPEGGAGSDTQYF. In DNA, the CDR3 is TGTGCCATCAGCGGGACTCCGGAGGGCGGAGCTGGGTCAGATACGCAGTATTTT.

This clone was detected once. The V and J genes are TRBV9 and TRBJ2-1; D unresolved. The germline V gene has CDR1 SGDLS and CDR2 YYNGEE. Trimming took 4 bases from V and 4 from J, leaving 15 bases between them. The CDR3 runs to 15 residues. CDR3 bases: TGTGCCAGCAGCCTTGCTTCCCGGGCGTACAATGAGCAGTTCTTC. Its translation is CASSLASRAYNEQFF.

The CDR3 nucleotides are TGTGCCAGCAGTTCAGATGGCGACGAGCAGTACTTC. Protein product: CASSSDGDEQYF. V and J are TRBV27 and TRBJ2-7; D is undetermined. This CDR3 has 12 amino acids. The germline gives CDR1 MNHEY, CDR2 SMNVEV (reference sequence). V was cut by 4 bases and J by 5 bases, with 9 bases left in between.

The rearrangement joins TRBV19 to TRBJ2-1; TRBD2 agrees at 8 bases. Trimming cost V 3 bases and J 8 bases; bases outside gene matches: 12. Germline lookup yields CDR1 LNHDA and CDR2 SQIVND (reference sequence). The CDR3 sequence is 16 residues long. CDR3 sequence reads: CASSIGSGLAGDEQFF. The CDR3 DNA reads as TGTGCCAGTAGTATCGGCTCCGGACTAGCTGGAGATGAGCAGTTCTTC. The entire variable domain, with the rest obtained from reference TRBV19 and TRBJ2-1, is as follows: DGGITQSPKYLFRKEGQNVTLSCEQNLNHDAMYWYRQDPGQGLRLIYYSQIVNDFQKGDIAEGYSVSREKKESFPLTVTSAQKNPTAFYLCASSIGSGLAGDEQFFGPGTRLTVL.

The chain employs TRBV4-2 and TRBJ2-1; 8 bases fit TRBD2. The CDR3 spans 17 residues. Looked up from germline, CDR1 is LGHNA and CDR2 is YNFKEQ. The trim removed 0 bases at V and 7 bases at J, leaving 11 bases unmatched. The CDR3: CASSQDVGLATRNEQFF. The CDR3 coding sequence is TGTGCCAGCAGCCAAGATGTAGGACTAGCTACTCGTAATGAGCAGTTCTTC.

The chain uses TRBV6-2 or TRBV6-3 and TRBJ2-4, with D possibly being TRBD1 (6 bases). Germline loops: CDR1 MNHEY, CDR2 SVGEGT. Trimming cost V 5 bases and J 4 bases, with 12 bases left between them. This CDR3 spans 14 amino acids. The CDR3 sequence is CASSATDRKNIQYF. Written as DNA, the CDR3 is TGTGCCAGCAGTGCAACGGACAGAAAAAACATTCAGTACTTC.

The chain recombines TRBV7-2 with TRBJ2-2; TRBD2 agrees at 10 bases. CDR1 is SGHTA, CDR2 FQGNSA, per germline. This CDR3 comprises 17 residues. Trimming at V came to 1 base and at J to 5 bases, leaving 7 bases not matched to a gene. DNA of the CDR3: TGTGCCAGCAGCTTAGAAAGGCTAGCGGGAGCAACCGGGGAGCTGTTTTTT. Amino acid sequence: CASSLERLAGATGELFF.

The DNA of the CDR3 is TGTGCCAGCAGTTTGAGAGTGGACAGGAGGACCTACGAGCAGTACTTC. This sequence encodes CASSLRVDRRTYEQYF. This chain connects TRBV28 to TRBJ2-7; TRBD1 matches 7 bases. CDR1 is MDHEN, CDR2 SYDVKM, per germline. V lost 3 bases to trimming and J lost 2 bases; unmatched junction nucleotides: 10. This CDR3 has 16 amino acids.

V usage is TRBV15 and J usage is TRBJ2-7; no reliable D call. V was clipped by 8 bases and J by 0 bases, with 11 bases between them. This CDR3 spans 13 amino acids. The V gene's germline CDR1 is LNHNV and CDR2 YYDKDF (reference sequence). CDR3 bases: TGTGCCACCGGAGACGGAAACTCCTACGAGCAGTACTTC. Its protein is CATGDGNSYEQYF.

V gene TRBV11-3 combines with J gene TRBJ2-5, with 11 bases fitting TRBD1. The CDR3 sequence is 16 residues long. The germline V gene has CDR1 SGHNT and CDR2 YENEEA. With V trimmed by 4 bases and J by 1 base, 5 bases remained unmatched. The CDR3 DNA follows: TGTGCCAGCAGCTCGGACAGGGGGCGACTCCAAGAGACCCAGTACTTC. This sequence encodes CASSSDRGRLQETQYF.

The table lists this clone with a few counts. Written as DNA, the CDR3 is TGTGCCAGCAGTTATTCTCCAGGCGGTGGCTACACCTTC. Protein product: CASSYSPGGGYTF. The chain is built from TRBV6-2 or TRBV6-3 and TRBJ1-2, with D hard to call. The length of the CDR3 is 13 residues. CDR1 is MNHEY and CDR2 is SVGEGT in the germline V gene. V dropped 3 bases and J dropped 7 bases, with 12 bases sitting between them.